Below are 32 T cell receptor beta chains sequenced from a single sample in a study of T cell changes during pregnancy in multiple sclerosis. Measured with immunoSEQ multiplex PCR; TCRdb has only the in-frame clones, and not every one. This table holds 70,000 to 85,000 clones, about 92% found once. The input for sequencing was peripheral blood, taken before pregnancy. All receptors derive from a female donor with multiple sclerosis, enrolled in a pregnancy study.

This rearrangement joins TRBV6-5 to TRBJ2-5, with a tentative D call TRBD1 (6 bases). The CDR3 has 14 amino acids. CDR1 is MNHEY and CDR2 is SVGAGI in the germline V gene. Trimming took 6 bases from V and 6 from J, leaving 17 bases between them. Here the CDR3 reads CASRPSGAEKTQYF. CDR3 coding DNA: TGTGCCAGCAGACCATCAGGGGCAGAAAAGACCCAGTACTTC.

Details on this clone: One end of the junction varies from germline; a read error may be responsible. In DNA form, the CDR3 reads TGTGCTAGCAGCTCAAGGACAGGGAACACAGATACGCAGTATTTT. Its protein product is CASSSRTGNTDTQYF. The chain has TRBV7-7 and TRBJ2-3; the match to TRBD1 covers 8 bases. CDR1 and CDR2 from the germline V gene are SSHAT and FNYEAQ (reference sequence). CDR3 length: 15 amino acids.

The J gene is TRBJ2-5, the V gene TRBV11-1; perhaps TRBD1 as D (5 bases). V lost 1 base and J lost 1, with 10 bases in between. Germline CDR1 is SGHAT and CDR2 is FQDESV (reference sequence). The CDR3 totals 15 residues. CDR3 nucleotides: TGTGCCAGCAGCTTAGAGACAGCAACCCAAGAGACCCAGTACTTC. It translates to CASSLETATQETQYF.

The rearrangement uses TRBV4-2 and TRBJ2-7; D possibly corresponds to TRBD2 (6 bases). The CDR3 runs 16 residues. Per the germline V gene, CDR1 is LGHNA and CDR2 is YNFKEQ. Trimming took 0 bases from V and 4 from J, leaving 16 bases between them. The CDR3 sequence: CASSQEGPGGSYEQYF. CDR3 sequence (DNA): TGTGCCAGCAGCCAAGAAGGGCCTGGGGGGTCTTACGAGCAGTACTTC.

Written as DNA, the CDR3 is TGTGCCAGCAGTTACTCGAACAGGGGTTTTCAAGATGGCTACACCTTC. Translated, it gives CASSYSNRGFQDGYTF. The chain is built from TRBV6-5 and TRBJ1-2, with 7 bases aligning to TRBD1. The CDR3 runs to 16 residues. The V gene end was trimmed by 0 bases and the J gene end by 6 bases; junction bases not matched to a gene: 10. Germline CDR1 and CDR2: MNHEY and SVGAGI.

This clone was counted a single time. The V call is TRBV18, the J call TRBJ1-5, with 9 bases aligning to TRBD1. This CDR3 has 16 residues. CDR1 is KGHSH and CDR2 is LQKENI in the germline V gene. V was clipped by 3 bases and J by 3 bases; unmatched bases: 6. The DNA for the CDR3 is TGTGCCAGCTCACCGCTACAGGGGGCTTACAATCAGCCCCAGCATTTT. Its translation is CASSPLQGAYNQPQHF. Supplemented by reference TRBV18 and TRBJ1-5, the full variable domain reads NAGVMQNPRHLVRRRGQEARLRCSPMKGHSHVYWYRQLPEEGLKFMVYLQKENIIDESGMPKERFSAEFPKEGPSILRIQQVVRGDSAAYFCASSPLQGAYNQPQHFGDGTRLSIL.

This chain uses TRBV5-1 with TRBJ2-2; no definite D call. Trimming took 4 bases from V and 3 from J, leaving 10 bases between them. The CDR3 covers 14 residues. Germline V gene data show CDR1 as SGHRS and CDR2 as YFSETQ. The CDR3 DNA follows: TGCGCCAGCAGCGACATTTTAGACACCGGGGAGCTGTTTTTT. Residues: CASSDILDTGELFF.

The rearrangement uses TRBV19 and TRBJ1-4, with a tentative D call TRBD1 (5 bases). The V end was cut by 3 bases, the J end by 3 bases, with 8 bases between. From germline, CDR1 is LNHDA and CDR2 SQIVND (reference sequence). The CDR3 contains 14 residues. CDR3 DNA: TGTGCCAGTAGTATTCAGGGTGCTAATGAAAAACTGTTTTTT. This codes for CASSIQGANEKLFF.

The CDR3 sequence is CASSPGGEGTSEAFF. CDR3 nucleotides: TGTGCCAGCAGCCCGGGAGGGGAAGGTACGTCTGAAGCTTTCTTT. The chain couples TRBV5-4 to TRBJ1-1; D is perhaps TRBD1 (5 bases). The germline V gene has CDR1 SGHNT and CDR2 YYREEE (reference sequence). This CDR3 region has 15 residues. V gave up 4 bases and J gave up 6 bases, with 19 bases separating them. Drawing the rest from reference TRBV5-4 and TRBJ1-1, the complete variable domain is ETGVTQSPTHLIKTRGQQVTLRCSSQSGHNTVSWYQQALGQGPQFIFQYYREEENGRGNFPPRFSGLQFPNYSSELNVNALELDDSALYLCASSPGGEGTSEAFFGQGTRLTVV.

A single count supports this clone. This sequence joins TRBV7-3 and TRBJ1-1; 7 bases fit TRBD1. The CDR3 covers 14 residues. V was pared by 3 bases and J by 1 base, with 2 bases of the junction left unmatched. Germline CDR1 is SGHTA and CDR2 is FQGTGA. The CDR3 loop reads CASSLTGSNTEAFF. DNA for the CDR3: TGTGCCAGCAGCTTGACAGGGTCGAACACTGAAGCTTTCTTT.

The CDR3 DNA follows: TGTGCCAGCAGTGAGACAGGGGAAACTGAAGCTTTCTTT. This encodes CASSETGETEAFF. The V gene is TRBV6-1, the J gene TRBJ1-1; 8 bases are a match to TRBD1. V shed 3 bases and J 5 bases; nucleotides not matched to a gene: 2. CDR1 MNHNS and CDR2 SASEGT come from the germline V gene. This CDR3 contains 13 residues.

This clone was seen just once. This rearrangement joins TRBV9 to TRBJ2-7; D might be TRBD2 (5 bases). Trimming shortened V by 0 bases and J by 0 bases, and 7 bases separated the two germline ends. Per germline, CDR1 SGDLS and CDR2 YYNGEE. The CDR3 has 14 amino acids. The CDR3, as DNA: TGTGCCAGCAGCGTAGAGGAGGCCTCCTACGAGCAGTACTTC. It translates to CASSVEEASYEQYF.

The chain is built from TRBV19 and TRBJ1-2; D may be TRBD1 (5 bases). Trimming stripped 5 bases from V and 7 bases from J, with 20 bases between. The CDR3 has 15 residues. The germline V gene has CDR1 LNHDA and CDR2 SQIVND (reference sequence). The CDR3, as DNA: TGTGCCAGTAGTTCCGGAAAGGGACTCTCCTCTGGCTACACCTTC. Encoded protein: CASSSGKGLSSGYTF.

The V gene is TRBV10-3, the J gene TRBJ1-1; 10 bases map to TRBD1. The CDR3 is 17 residues long. CDR1 is ENHRY and CDR2 is SYGVKD in the germline V gene. V trimming: 8 bases; J trimming: 3 bases; junction bases outside the gene matches: 15. The chain's CDR3 is CAIQDRDRGSVDTEAFF. In DNA form, the CDR3 reads TGTGCCATCCAAGACCGGGACAGGGGATCGGTGGACACTGAAGCTTTCTTT.

The gene calls are TRBV19 and TRBJ1-5; D call uncertain. There are 16 residues in the CDR3. The V gene's germline CDR1 is LNHDA and CDR2 SQIVND (reference sequence). With 0 bases removed from V and 6 bases from J, the gap between germline ends came to 15 bases. DNA of the CDR3: TGTGCCAGTAGTATAGATTTTACGGGGTTCCTTCAGCCCCAGCATTTT. The encoded protein is CASSIDFTGFLQPQHF.

V and J are TRBV7-9 and TRBJ2-1; 8 positions agree with TRBD2. Germline-derived CDR1 and CDR2 are SEHNR and FQNEAQ (reference sequence). This CDR3 region has 18 residues. V shed 4 bases, J shed 0 bases, and the junction held 11 bases outside the gene matches. DNA for the CDR3: TGTGCCAGCAGCTCCCGCGGGGGGCTTTCTAACTCCTACAATGAGCAGTTCTTC. As protein: CASSSRGGLSNSYNEQFF.

By sample share, this clone is medium-sized. The chain links TRBV19 to TRBJ1-6, with D possibly TRBD1 on 5 matching bases. Germline CDR1 is LNHDA and CDR2 is SQIVND (reference sequence). This CDR3 region has 13 residues. The V end lost 10 bases, the J end lost 2 bases, and 9 bases lay between the germline ends. The CDR3 region has the DNA TGTGCCACGGAAGGGGCCTATAATTCACCCCTCCACTTT. Its protein is CATEGAYNSPLHF.

This chain links TRBV6-1 with TRBJ2-1; D might be TRBD1 (6 bases). Per germline, CDR1 MNHNS and CDR2 SASEGT. V was shortened by 6 bases and J by 4 bases, with 10 bases between the two germline ends. CDR3 length: 13 residues. The CDR3 DNA reads as TGTGCCAGCAGGACAGGCGAATACAATGAGCAGTTCTTC. It is translated as CASRTGEYNEQFF.

J is TRBJ2-7 and V is TRBV9; D is unresolved. The V end was cut by 3 bases, the J end by 5 bases, with 6 bases between. Germline V CDR1 and CDR2: SGDLS, YYNGEE. The CDR3 is made up of 11 amino acids. Written as DNA, the CDR3 is TGTGCCAGCAGCGGAGGAGACGAGCAGTACTTC. Protein: CASSGGDEQYF.

This clone was picked up one time. This rearrangement joins TRBV7-3 to TRBJ1-5; TRBD1 agrees at 7 bases. Germline-derived CDR1 and CDR2 are SGHTA and FQGTGA. The CDR3 contains 16 residues. Losses at the gene ends were 5 bases for V and 5 bases for J; bases not matched to a gene: 12. The DNA for the CDR3 is TGTGCCAGCAGCACTATGAACGGGGACAGCCATCAGCCCCAGCATTTT. It translates to CASSTMNGDSHQPQHF.

The chain joins TRBV9 to TRBJ1-1; D unclear. This CDR3 is 13 amino acids long. V was trimmed by 0 bases and J by 7 bases, leaving 10 bases between them. Per germline, CDR1 SGDLS and CDR2 YYNGEE. The CDR3 protein is CASSVAGSGEAFF. CDR3 DNA: TGTGCCAGCAGCGTAGCCGGGTCGGGTGAAGCTTTCTTT.

This chain connects TRBV11-1 to TRBJ2-5, with D unclear. Germline V gene data show CDR1 as SGHAT and CDR2 as FQDESV (reference sequence). Trimming took off 6 bases at V and 4 bases at J, with 12 bases between the two ends. The CDR3 loop spans 13 amino acids. The CDR3, as DNA: TGTGCCAGCAGGGCCGGATCGGGAGAGACCCAGTACTTC. It translates to CASRAGSGETQYF.

The chain uses TRBV14 and TRBJ1-1; 7 nucleotides line up with TRBD1. CDR3 length: 14 residues. CDR1 is SGHDN and CDR2 is FVKESK in the germline V gene. J gave up 12 bases and V 1 base, and 11 bases lay outside the gene matches. The CDR3 spells CASSQVRDSLTTFF. The CDR3 DNA follows: TGTGCCAGCAGCCAAGTCCGGGACAGTTTAACTACTTTCTTT.

The V gene is TRBV19, the J gene TRBJ1-5, with a weak D call TRBD1 (5 bases). V lost 5 bases and J 2 bases, leaving 16 bases between the germline ends. Germline loops: CDR1 LNHDA, CDR2 SQIVND (reference sequence). The CDR3 has 16 amino acids. The CDR3 sequence: CASSLKAPGGNQPQHF. In DNA, the CDR3 is TGTGCCAGTAGTTTAAAAGCCCCGGGGGGCAATCAGCCCCAGCATTTT.

This chain links TRBV5-1 with TRBJ2-5, with 14 bases aligning to TRBD2. With 4 bases clipped from V and 5 bases from J, the junction kept 7 bases outside the gene matches. The CDR3 consists of 16 residues. Germline CDR1 is SGHRS and CDR2 is YFSETQ. CDR3 nucleotides: TGCGCCAGCAGCATCGGGACTAGCGGGGGTGCCGAGACCCAGTACTTC. Translating it yields CASSIGTSGGAETQYF. Based on the CDR3 plus reference TRBV5-1 and TRBJ2-5, the full variable domain is KAGVTQTPRYLIKTRGQQVTLSCSPISGHRSVSWYQQTPGQGLQFLFEYFSETQRNKGNFPGRFSGRQFSNSRSEMNVSTLELGDSALYLCASSIGTSGGAETQYFGPGTRLLVL.

The chain combines TRBV7-9 with TRBJ2-7; tentative D call: TRBD1 (7 bases). Trimming removed 4 bases at V and 4 bases at J, with 14 bases between. The CDR3 sequence is 14 residues long. Germline CDR1 and CDR2: SEHNR and FQNEAQ (reference sequence). The CDR3 here is CASSSSTGRYEQYF. CDR3 in DNA: TGTGCCAGCAGCTCCTCGACAGGGAGGTACGAGCAGTACTTC. Combining the CDR3 with reference TRBV7-9 and TRBJ2-7 gives the whole variable domain DTGVSQNPRHKITKRGQNVTFRCDPISEHNRLYWYRQTLGQGPEFLTYFQNEAQLEKSRLLSDRFSAERPKGSFSTLEIQRTEQGDSAMYLCASSSSTGRYEQYFGPGTRLTVT.

This sequence joins TRBV5-6 and TRBJ1-1; TRBD1 matches at 7 bases. Per germline, CDR1 SGHDT and CDR2 YYEEEE. V gave up 0 bases and J gave up 9 bases; unmatched junction bases: 2. The CDR3 is 12 residues long. DNA for the CDR3: TGTGCCAGCAGCTTGGGGGGACAGAAAGCTTTCTTT. Its protein product is CASSLGGQKAFF.

The gene calls are TRBV5-4 and TRBJ2-3; no firm D call. The germline V gene encodes CDR1 SGHNT and CDR2 YYREEE (reference sequence). This CDR3 is built from 15 residues. Trimming cost V 2 bases and J 2 bases, with 12 bases left between them. The CDR3: CASSFRSEATDTQYF. CDR3 DNA sequence: TGTGCCAGCAGCTTTAGGTCCGAGGCCACAGATACGCAGTATTTT.

This clone was observed once. The gene calls are TRBV7-9 and TRBJ2-3, with 8 bases matching TRBD2. CDR1 is SEHNR, CDR2 FQNEAQ, per germline (reference sequence). This CDR3 has 15 residues. The junction had 13 bases not matched to a gene; V was cut back by 5 bases and J by 9 bases. CDR3 amino acids: CASSLGGAFPGTQYF. CDR3 bases: TGTGCCAGCAGCCTCGGGGGGGCTTTCCCCGGGACGCAGTATTTT.

The rearrangement links TRBV6-6 to TRBJ2-2; 10 positions agree with TRBD1. Germline CDR1 and CDR2: MNHNY and SVGAGI (reference sequence). With V trimmed by 0 bases and J by 4 bases, 2 bases remained unmatched. CDR3 size: 16 residues. The CDR3 region is CASSYSTGGFTGELFF. For the CDR3, the DNA is TGTGCCAGCAGTTACTCGACAGGGGGCTTCACCGGGGAGCTGTTTTTT.

This clone was seen just once. This rearrangement joins TRBV11-2 to TRBJ2-5; D not resolved. Germline V gene lookup returns CDR1 SGHAT and CDR2 FQNNGV. V was cut by 4 bases and J by 1 base, with 10 bases left in between. The CDR3 spans 14 residues. This CDR3 reads CASSSQEIQETQYF. For the CDR3, the DNA is TGTGCCAGCAGCTCCCAAGAGATCCAAGAGACCCAGTACTTC.

V gene TRBV7-9 combines with J gene TRBJ1-1, with D maybe TRBD1 (6 bases). The CDR3 length is 14 residues. The V gene's germline CDR1 is SEHNR and CDR2 FQNEAQ (reference sequence). Trimming took 5 bases from V and 5 from J, leaving 15 bases between them. The CDR3 reads CASSPAQGETEAFF. The CDR3 DNA is TGTGCCAGCAGCCCAGCACAGGGTGAGACTGAAGCTTTCTTT.